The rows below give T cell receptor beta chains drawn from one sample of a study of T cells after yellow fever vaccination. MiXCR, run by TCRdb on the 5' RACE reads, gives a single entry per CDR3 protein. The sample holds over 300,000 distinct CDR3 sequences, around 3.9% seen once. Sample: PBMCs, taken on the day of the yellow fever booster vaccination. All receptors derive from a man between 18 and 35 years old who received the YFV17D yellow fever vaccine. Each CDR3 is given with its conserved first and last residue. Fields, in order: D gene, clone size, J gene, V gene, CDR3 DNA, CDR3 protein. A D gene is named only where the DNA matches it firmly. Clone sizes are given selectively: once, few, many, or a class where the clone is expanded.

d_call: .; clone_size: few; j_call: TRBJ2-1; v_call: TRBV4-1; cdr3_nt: TGCGCCAGCAGCCCCTCCGGAGAAGGCGGGACTGAGCAGTTCTTC; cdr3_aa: CASSPSGEGGTEQFF
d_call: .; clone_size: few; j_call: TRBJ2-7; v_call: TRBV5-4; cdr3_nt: TGTGCCAGCAGCCTTGGTATTCGGCAGGGCGAGCAGTACTTC; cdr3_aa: CASSLGIRQGEQYF
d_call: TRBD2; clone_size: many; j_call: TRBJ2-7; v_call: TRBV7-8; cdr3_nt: TGTGCCAGCAGCCCATGGGGGGGGACCTACGAGCAGTACTTC; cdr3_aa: CASSPWGGTYEQYF
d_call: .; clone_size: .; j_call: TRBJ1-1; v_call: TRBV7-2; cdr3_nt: TGTGCCAGCGGACCGCCGGGCACTGAAGCTTTCTTT; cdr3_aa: CASGPPGTEAFF
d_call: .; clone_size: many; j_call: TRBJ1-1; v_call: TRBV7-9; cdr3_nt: TGTGCCAGCAGCTCCCCCGACGATGGACCCCGTACTGAAGCTTTCTTT; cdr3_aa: CASSSPDDGPRTEAFF
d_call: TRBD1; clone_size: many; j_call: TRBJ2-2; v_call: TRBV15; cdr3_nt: TGTGCCACCAGCAGAGCGGGGACAGGGGGGCGCACCGGGGAGCTGTTTTTT; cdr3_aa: CATSRAGTGGRTGELFF
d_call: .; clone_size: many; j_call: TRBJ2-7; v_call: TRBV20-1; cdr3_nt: TGCAGTGCTAGCTCCCTTTCCTACGAGCAGTACTTC; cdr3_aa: CSASSLSYEQYF
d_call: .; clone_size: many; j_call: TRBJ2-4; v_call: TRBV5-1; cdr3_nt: TGCGCCAGCAGCTTAACAGGGCAAAACATTCAGTACTTC; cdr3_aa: CASSLTGQNIQYF
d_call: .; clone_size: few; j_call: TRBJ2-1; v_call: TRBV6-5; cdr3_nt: TGTGCCAGCAGTTACTCGGGATCTTACAATGAGCAGTTCTTC; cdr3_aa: CASSYSGSYNEQFF
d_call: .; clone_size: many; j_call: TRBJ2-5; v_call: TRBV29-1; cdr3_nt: TGCAGCGTTGAAACACCCGAAGAGACCCAGTACTTC; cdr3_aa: CSVETPEETQYF
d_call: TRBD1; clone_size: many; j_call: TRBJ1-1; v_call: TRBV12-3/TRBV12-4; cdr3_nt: TGTGCCAGCACCCGTCAGGGGACAGCGAACACTGAAGCTTTCTTT; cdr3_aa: CASTRQGTANTEAFF
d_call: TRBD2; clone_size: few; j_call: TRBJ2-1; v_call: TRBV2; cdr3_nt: TGTGCCAGCAGTAGCGGGGGCTATGTCTATGAGCAGTTCTTC; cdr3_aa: CASSSGGYVYEQFF
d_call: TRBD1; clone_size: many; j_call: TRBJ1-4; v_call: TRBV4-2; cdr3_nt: TGTGCCAGCAGCCAACGACCCACAGGGGGGACAGGGGACTCAACTAATGAAAAACTGTTTTTT; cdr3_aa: CASSQRPTGGTGDSTNEKLFF
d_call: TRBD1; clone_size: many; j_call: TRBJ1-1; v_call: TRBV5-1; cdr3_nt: TGCGCCAGCAGAGAAACAGGGGCCTTGAACACTGAAGCTTTCTTT; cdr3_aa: CASRETGALNTEAFF
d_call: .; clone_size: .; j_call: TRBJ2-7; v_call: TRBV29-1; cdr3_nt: TGCAGCGTTGAAGATCGGGCCGAGCAGTACTTC; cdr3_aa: CSVEDRAEQYF
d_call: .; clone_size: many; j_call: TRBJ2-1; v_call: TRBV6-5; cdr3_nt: TGTGCCAGCAGATCGTGGGAGTCCTACAATGAGCAGTTCTTC; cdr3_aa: CASRSWESYNEQFF
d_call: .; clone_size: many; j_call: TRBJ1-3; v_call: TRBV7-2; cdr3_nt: TGTGCCAGCAGCTTAAATGGGCCAGGGGCCGGAAACACCATATATTTT; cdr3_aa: CASSLNGPGAGNTIYF
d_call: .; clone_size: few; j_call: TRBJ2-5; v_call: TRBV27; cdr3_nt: TGTGCCAGCAGTTCCAGCACCCAAGTCGAGACCCAGTACTTC; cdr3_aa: CASSSSTQVETQYF
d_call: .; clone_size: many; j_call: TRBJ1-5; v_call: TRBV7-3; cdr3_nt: TGTGCCAGCAGCCTCCAAGCCGATCAGCCCCAGCATTTT; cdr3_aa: CASSLQADQPQHF
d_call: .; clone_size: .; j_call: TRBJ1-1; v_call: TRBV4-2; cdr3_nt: TGTGCCAGCAGCCACCGGACGGGACAAAGGAACACTGAAGCTTTCTTT; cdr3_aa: CASSHRTGQRNTEAFF
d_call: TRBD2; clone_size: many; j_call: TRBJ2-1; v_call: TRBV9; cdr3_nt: TGTGCCAGCAGCGTAGCGGGGGGGCCGTCGATAAATGAGCAGTTCTTC; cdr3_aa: CASSVAGGPSINEQFF
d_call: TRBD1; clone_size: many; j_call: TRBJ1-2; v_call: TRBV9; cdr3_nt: TGTGCCAGCAGCGCCGGGACAGGGAATCTTTATGGCTACACCTTC; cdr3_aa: CASSAGTGNLYGYTF
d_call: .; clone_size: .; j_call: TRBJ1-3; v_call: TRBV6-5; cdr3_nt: TGTGCCAGCAGTTACTCGTATGCGGGCTCTGGAAACACCATATATTTT; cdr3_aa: CASSYSYAGSGNTIYF
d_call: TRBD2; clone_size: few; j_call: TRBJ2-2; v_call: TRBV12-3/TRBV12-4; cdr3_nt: TGTGCCAGCAGTTTAGGACTAGCCGGCGGGGAGCTGTTTTTT; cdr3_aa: CASSLGLAGGELFF
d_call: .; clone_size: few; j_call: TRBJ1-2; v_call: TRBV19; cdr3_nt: TGTGCCAGTAGCGCCGCCGGGAGGGGTGGCTACACCTTC; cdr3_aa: CASSAAGRGGYTF
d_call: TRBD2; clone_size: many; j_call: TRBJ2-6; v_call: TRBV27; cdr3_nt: TGTGCCAGCACCCGGGGGGCTGGGGCCAACGTCCTGACTTTC; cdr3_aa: CASTRGAGANVLTF
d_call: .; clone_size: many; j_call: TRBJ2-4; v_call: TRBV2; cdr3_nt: TGTGCCAGCAGTGGTGGAGGGCTAGGAAACATTCAGTACTTC; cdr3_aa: CASSGGGLGNIQYF
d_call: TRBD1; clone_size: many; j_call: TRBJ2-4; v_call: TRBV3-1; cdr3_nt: TGTGCCAGCAGCCTCGGGACAGGGATAGCCAAAAACATTCAGTACTTC; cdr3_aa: CASSLGTGIAKNIQYF
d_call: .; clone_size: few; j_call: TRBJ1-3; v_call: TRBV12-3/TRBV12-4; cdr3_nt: TGTGCCAGCACGACGGAGGGGGGCACCATATATTTT; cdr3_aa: CASTTEGGTIYF
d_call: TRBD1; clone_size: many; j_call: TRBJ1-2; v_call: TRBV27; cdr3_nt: TGTGCCAGCAGTACGCTCAGGGGGGACGGCTACACCTTC; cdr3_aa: CASSTLRGDGYTF
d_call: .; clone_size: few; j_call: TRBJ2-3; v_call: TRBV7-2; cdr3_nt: TGTGCCAGCAGCTTAGATGGCCCCGGAGGCACAGATACGCAGTATTTT; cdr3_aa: CASSLDGPGGTDTQYF
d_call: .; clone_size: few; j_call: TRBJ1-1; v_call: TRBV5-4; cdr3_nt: TGTGCCAGCAGCTTGGATCAGGGTAGCCCTGAAGCTTTCTTT; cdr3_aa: CASSLDQGSPEAFF
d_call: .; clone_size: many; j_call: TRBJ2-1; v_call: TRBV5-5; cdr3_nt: TGTGCCAGCGCCAGGGGCCCTCGCGATGAGCAGTTCTTC; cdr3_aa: CASARGPRDEQFF
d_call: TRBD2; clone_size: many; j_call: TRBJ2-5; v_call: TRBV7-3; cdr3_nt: TGTGCCAGCAGCCCAGGGGCGGGGGGAACCCCGGAGACCCAGTACTTC; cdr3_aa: CASSPGAGGTPETQYF
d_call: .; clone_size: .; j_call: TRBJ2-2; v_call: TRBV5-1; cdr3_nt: TGCGCCAGCAGCGGTGACAACACCGGGGAGCTGTTTTTT; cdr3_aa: CASSGDNTGELFF
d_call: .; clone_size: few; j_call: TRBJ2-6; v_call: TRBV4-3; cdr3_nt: TGCGCCAGCAGCCAAGAGGCGGTACGATCTGGGGCCAACGTCCTGACTTTC; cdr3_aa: CASSQEAVRSGANVLTF
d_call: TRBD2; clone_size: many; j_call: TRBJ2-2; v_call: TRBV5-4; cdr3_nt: TGTGCCAGCAGGTTGGGAGGGGCTGACACCGGGGAGCTGTTTTTT; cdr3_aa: CASRLGGADTGELFF
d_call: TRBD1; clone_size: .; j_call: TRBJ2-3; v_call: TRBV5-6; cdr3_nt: TGTGCCAGCAGCTTCCCACAGGGGATGGCCACAGATACGCAGTATTTT; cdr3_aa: CASSFPQGMATDTQYF
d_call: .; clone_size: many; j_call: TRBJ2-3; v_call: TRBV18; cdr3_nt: TGTGCCAGCTCACCTCAGCGGGCCCCAGATACGCAGTATTTT; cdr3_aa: CASSPQRAPDTQYF
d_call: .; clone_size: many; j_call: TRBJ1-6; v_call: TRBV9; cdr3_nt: TGTGCCAGCAGCGTTTCGGGTCTATATAATTCACCCCTCCACTTT; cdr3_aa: CASSVSGLYNSPLHF
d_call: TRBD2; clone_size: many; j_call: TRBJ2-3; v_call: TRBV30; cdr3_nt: TGTGCCTGGAGTGGCGGGGGGCCCTCGAGGCAGTATTTT; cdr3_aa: CAWSGGGPSRQYF
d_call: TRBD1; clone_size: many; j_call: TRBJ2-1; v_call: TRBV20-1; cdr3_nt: TGCAGTGCAAGCGCCAGGGGGCTTAATGAGCAGTTCTTC; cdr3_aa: CSASARGLNEQFF
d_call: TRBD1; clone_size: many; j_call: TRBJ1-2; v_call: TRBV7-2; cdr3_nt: TGTGCCAGCAGCACGCGGGACAGGGCCTATGGCTACACCTTC; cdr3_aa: CASSTRDRAYGYTF
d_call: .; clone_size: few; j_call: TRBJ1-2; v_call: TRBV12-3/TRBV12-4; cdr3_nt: TGTGCCAGCAGTTTGGTAGTGGCGCCCTATGGCTACACCTTC; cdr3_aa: CASSLVVAPYGYTF
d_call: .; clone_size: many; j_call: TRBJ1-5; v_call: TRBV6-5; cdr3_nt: TGTGCCAGCAGTCGACGGAGTACTCCTGGGCAGCCCCAGCATTTT; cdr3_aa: CASSRRSTPGQPQHF
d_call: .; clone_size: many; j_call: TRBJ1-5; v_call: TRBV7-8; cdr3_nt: TGTGCCAGCAGCTCGAATAGGGGGTATAGCAATCAGCCCCAGCATTTT; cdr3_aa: CASSSNRGYSNQPQHF
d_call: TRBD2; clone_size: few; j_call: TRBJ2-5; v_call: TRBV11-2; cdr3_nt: TGTGCCAGCAGCTCCGGACTAGCGGGGATAAGGCAAGAGACCCAGTACTTC; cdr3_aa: CASSSGLAGIRQETQYF
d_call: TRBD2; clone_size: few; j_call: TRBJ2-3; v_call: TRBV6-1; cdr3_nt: TGTGCCAGCAAGGGGACTAGCGGGGGAAAGATTTCAGATACGCAGTATTTT; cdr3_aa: CASKGTSGGKISDTQYF
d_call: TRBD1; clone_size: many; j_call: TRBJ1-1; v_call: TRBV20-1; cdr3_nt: TGCAGTGCTAGGTCGGACAGGGGTGCTGAAGCTTTCTTT; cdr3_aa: CSARSDRGAEAFF
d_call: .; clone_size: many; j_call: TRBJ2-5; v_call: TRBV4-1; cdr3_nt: TGCGCCAGCAGCCAAGAAGGAAGCGGCGGCACAGAGACCCAGTACTTC; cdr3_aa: CASSQEGSGGTETQYF
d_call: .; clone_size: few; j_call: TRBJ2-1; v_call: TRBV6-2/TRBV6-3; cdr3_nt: TGTGCCAGCAGTTACCCCAACCCGCACTACAATGAGCAGTTCTTC; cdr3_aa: CASSYPNPHYNEQFF
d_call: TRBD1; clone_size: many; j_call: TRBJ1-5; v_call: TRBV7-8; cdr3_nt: TGTGCCAGCAGCCCCGACAGGGGGACCAGATATAGCAATCAGCCCCAGCATTTT; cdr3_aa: CASSPDRGTRYSNQPQHF
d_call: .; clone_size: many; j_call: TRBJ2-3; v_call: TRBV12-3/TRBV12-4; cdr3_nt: TGTGCCAGCTGCATTAATATAGCGGCCCCTAGCACAGATACGCAGTATTTT; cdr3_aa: CASCINIAAPSTDTQYF
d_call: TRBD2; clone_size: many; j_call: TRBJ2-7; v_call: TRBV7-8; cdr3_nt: TGTGCCAGCAGCTCCACCCCGGGACTAGCAATCCAGCAGTACTTC; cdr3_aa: CASSSTPGLAIQQYF
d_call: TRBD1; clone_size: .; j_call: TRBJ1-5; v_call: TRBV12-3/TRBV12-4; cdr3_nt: TGTGCCAGCAGTCCAAGAACAGGGGGCAGGAGCAATCAGCCCCAGCATTTT; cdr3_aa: CASSPRTGGRSNQPQHF